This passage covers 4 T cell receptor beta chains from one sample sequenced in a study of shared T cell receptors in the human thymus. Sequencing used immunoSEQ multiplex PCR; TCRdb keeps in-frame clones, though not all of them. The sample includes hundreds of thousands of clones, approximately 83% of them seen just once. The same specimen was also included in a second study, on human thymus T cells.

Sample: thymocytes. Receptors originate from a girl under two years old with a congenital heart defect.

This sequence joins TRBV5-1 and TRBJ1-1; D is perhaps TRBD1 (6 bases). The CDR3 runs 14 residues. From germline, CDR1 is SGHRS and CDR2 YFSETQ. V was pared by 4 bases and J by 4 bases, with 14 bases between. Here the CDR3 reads CASSLGGRGTEAFF. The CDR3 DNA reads TGCGCCAGCAGCCTAGGGGGTCGTGGCACTGAAGCTTTCTTT.

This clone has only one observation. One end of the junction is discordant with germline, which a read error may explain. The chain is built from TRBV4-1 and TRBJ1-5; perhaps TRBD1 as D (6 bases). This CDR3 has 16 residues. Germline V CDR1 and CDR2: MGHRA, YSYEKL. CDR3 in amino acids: CASSQDVGDTHQSQHF. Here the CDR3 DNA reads TGCGCCAGCAGCCAAGATGTGGGGGACACCCATCAGTCCCAGCATTTT.

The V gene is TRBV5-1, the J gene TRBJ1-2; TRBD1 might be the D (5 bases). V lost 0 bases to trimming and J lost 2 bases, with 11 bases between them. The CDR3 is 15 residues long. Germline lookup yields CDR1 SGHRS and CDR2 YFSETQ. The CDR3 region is CASSLAGRKNYGYTF. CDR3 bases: TGCGCCAGCAGCTTGGCAGGGAGGAAAAACTATGGCTACACCTTC. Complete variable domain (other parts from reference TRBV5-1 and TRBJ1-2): KAGVTQTPRYLIKTRGQQVTLSCSPISGHRSVSWYQQTPGQGLQFLFEYFSETQRNKGNFPGRFSGRQFSNSRSEMNVSTLELGDSALYLCASSLAGRKNYGYTFGSGTRLTVV.

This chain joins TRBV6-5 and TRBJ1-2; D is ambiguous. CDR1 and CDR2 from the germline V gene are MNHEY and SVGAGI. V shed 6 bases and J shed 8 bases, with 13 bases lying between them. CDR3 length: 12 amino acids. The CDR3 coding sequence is TGTGCCAGCAGAACCCCGCCGGGGGGCTACACCTTC. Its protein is CASRTPPGGYTF.